This TCR beta chain was recorded in a study of Ad26.COV2.S vaccination and SARS-CoV-2 variants. Study conclusions and caveats: Reportedly, spike-specific CD8+ and CD4+ T cell responses achieved substantial breadth once vaccination had taken place. Individuals receiving vaccine had higher spike-specific TCR breadth than placebo recipients did. Breadth of non-spike TCRs did not differ between vaccinees and placebo recipients. Measurements of TCR breadth and depth may have given underestimates of the total T cell responses.

Worth noting for this clone: Its antigen remains unknown.

The protocol was immunoSEQ multiplex PCR, while the TCRdb copy is restricted to in-frame clones and leaves out a portion. Here the sample spans nearly 95,000 clones, 82% being singletons. CDR3 size: 15 residues. Germline CDR1 and CDR2: ENHRY and SYGVKD. Trimming pared 5 bases from V and 5 bases from J, leaving 19 bases between. The TCR was taken from a human donor who had recovered from COVID-19. Here the sequenced sample was peripheral blood, taken after recovery from COVID-19. The chain couples TRBV10-3 to TRBJ2-7; D is perhaps TRBD2 (6 bases). DNA of the CDR3: TGTGCCATCAGTTGGCCAGTCCCGGAGGGGCACGAGCAGTACTTC. Protein sequence: CAISWPVPEGHEQYF.